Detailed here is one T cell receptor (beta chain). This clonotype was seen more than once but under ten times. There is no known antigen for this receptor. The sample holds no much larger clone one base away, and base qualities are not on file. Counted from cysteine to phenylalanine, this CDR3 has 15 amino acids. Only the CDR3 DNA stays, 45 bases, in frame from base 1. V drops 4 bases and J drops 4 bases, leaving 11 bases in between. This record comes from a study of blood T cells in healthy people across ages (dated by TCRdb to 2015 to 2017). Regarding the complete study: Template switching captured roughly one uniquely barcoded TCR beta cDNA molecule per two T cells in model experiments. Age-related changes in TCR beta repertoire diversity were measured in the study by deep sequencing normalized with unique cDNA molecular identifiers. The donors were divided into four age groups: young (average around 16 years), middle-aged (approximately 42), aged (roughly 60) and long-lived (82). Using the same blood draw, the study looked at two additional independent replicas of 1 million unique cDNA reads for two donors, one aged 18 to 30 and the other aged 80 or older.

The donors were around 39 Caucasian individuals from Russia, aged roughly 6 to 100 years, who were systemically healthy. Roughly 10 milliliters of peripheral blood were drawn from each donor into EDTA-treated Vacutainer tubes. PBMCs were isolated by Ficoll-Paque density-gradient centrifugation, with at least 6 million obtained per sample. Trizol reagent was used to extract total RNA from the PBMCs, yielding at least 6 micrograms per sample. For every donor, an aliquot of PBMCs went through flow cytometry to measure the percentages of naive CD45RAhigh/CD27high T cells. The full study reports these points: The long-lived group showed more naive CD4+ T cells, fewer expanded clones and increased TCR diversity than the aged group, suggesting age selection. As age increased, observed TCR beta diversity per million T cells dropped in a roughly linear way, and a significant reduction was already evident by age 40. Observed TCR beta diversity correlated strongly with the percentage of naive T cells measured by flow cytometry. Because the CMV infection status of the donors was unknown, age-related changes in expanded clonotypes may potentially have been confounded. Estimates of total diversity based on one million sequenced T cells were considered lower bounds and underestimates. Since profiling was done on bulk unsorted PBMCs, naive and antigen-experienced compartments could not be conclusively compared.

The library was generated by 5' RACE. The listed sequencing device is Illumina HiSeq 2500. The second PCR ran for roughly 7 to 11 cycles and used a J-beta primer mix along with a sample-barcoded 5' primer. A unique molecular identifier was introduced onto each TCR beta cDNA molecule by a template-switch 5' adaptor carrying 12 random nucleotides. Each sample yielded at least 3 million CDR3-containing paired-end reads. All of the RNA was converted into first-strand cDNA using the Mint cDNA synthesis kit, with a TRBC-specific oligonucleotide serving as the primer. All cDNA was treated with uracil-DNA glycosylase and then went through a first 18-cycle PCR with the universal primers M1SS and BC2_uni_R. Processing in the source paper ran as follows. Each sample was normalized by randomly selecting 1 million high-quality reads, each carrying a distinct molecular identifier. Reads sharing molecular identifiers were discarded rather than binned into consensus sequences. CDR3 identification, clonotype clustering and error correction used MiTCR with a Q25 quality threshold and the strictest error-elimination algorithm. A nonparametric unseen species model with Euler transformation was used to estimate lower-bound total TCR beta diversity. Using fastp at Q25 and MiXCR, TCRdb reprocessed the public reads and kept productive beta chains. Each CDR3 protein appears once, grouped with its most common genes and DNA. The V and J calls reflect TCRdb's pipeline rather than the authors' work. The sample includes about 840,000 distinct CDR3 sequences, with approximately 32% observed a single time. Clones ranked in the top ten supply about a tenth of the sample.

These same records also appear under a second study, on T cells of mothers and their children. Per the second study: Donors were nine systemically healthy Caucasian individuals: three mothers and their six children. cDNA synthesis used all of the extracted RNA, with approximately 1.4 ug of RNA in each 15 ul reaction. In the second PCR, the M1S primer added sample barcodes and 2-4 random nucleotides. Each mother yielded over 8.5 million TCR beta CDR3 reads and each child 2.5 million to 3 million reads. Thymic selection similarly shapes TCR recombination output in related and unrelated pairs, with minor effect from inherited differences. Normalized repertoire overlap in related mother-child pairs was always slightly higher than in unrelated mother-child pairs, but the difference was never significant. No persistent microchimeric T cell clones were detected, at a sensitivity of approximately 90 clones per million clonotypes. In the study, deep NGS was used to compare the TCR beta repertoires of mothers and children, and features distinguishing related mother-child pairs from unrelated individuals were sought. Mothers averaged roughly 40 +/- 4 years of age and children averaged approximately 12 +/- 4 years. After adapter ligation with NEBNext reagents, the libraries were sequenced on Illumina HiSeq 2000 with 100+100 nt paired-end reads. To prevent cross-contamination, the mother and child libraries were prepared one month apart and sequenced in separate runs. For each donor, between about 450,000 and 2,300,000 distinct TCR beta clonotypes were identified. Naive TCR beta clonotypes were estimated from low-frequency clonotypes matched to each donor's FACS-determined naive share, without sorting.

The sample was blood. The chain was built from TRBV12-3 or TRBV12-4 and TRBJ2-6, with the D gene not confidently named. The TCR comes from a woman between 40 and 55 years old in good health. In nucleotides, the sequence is TGTGCCAGCAGTTCCACTAACGGCGGGGCCAACGTCCTGACTTTC. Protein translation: CASSSTNGGANVLTF.